This entry features one TCR beta chain sequence. The antigen remains undetermined. The source of the sample is a study of CD8 T cells in ankylosing spondylitis. Study-level results: A TCR beta motif made of about 8 highly homologous variants seemed typical of ankylosing spondylitis blood. Disease-linked clones were reportedly significantly enriched in matched ankylosing spondylitis synovial fluid.

TCRdb redid the calling of the 5' RACE reads with MiXCR, one entry per CDR3 protein. The sample holds about 250,000 distinct CDR3 sequences, 30% to 35% seen once. With 1 base clipped from V and 9 bases from J, the junction kept 10 bases outside the gene matches. The CDR3 is made up of 16 amino acids. CDR1 is DFQATT, CDR2 SNEGSKA, per germline (reference sequence). The receptor's source is a male donor with ankylosing spondylitis or in good health (not recorded which). The sequenced material came from blood, either unsorted or a sorted T cell fraction (not recorded which). The chain has TRBV20-1 and TRBJ2-5; TRBD2 matches at 14 bases. CDR3 protein: CSARGPGLAGAGAQYF. The CDR3 DNA is TGCAGTGCTAGAGGGCCGGGACTAGCGGGGGCGGGGGCCCAGTACTTC.